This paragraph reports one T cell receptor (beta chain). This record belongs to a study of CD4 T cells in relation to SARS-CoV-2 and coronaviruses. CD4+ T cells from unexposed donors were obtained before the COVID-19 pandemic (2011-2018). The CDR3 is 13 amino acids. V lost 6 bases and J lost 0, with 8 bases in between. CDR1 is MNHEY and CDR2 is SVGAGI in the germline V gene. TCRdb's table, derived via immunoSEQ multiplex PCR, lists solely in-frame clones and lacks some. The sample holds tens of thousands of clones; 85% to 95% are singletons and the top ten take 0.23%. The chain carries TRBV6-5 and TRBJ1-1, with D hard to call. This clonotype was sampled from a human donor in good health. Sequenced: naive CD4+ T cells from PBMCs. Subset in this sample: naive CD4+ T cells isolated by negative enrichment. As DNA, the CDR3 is TGTGCCAGCAGGAATTCTATGAACACTGAAGCTTTCTTT. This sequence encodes CASRNSMNTEAFF.